The TCR beta chain described here comes from a study of blood T cell repertoires in COVID-19. The wider study: Sources were T cells, B-cell-depleted T cells, or PBMCs; the material itself was cDNA or gDNA.

Authors' processing steps: Cell counts per sample came from amplifying reference gene primers. The table came from immunoSEQ multiplex PCR; TCRdb's copy has only in-frame clones and leaves some out. The V and J calls and clone size come from that table; D and trimming were worked out from the DNA. The sample consists of 150,000 to 200,000 clones, approximately 90% of them appearing once. Germline loops: CDR1 ENHRY, CDR2 SYGVKD. The CDR3 totals 13 residues. V shed 7 bases, J shed 5 bases, and the junction held 3 bases outside the gene matches. The V call is TRBV10-3, the J call TRBJ1-5; 9 bases map to TRBD1. The TCR comes from a man in his sixties with acute or convalescent COVID-19. Sequenced input: peripheral blood. The CDR3 region has the DNA TGTGCCATCAAAGACAGGGGGGATCAGCCCCAGCATTTT. This codes for CAIKDRGDQPQHF.